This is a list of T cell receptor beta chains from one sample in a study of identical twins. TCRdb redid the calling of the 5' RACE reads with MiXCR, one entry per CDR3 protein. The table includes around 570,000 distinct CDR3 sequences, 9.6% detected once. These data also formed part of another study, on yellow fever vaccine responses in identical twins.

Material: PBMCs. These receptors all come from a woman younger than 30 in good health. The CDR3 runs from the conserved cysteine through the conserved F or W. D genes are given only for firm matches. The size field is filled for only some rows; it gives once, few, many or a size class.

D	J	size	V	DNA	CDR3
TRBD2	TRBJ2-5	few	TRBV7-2	TGTGCCAGCAGCTTATCCCTCTTTCGGGAGGGCCTAAAGACCCAGTACTTC	CASSLSLFREGLKTQYF
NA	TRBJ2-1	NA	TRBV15	TGTGCCACCAGCAGAGATGAGGGTACAGTTTCGGATGAGCAGTTCTTC	CATSRDEGTVSDEQFF
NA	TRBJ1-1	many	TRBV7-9	TGTGCCAGCAGCTCCCTCCGGGGGGAGAACACTGAAGCTTTCTTT	CASSSLRGENTEAFF
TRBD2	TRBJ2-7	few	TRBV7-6	TGTGCCAGCAGCTTACCCGTTACTAGCGGGAGCTCCTACGAGCAGTACTTC	CASSLPVTSGSSYEQYF
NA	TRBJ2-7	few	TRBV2	TGTGCCAGCAGCCCCCCTGAGGGGACCTACGAGCAGTACTTC	CASSPPEGTYEQYF
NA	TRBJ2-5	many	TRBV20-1	TGCAGTTCTATTAGGACAGCAAAAGAGACCCAGTACTTC	CSSIRTAKETQYF
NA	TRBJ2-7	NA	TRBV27	TGTGCCAGCAGTCCCCACACCGTCGCAGGGGTCTACGAGCAGTACTTC	CASSPHTVAGVYEQYF
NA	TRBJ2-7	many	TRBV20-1	TGCAGTGCTCAACCCCCCCTTTCCGACGGGAGTCGGTACGAGCAGTACTTC	CSAQPPLSDGSRYEQYF
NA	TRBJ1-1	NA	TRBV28	TGTGCCAGCCGGGTTGTATCTCGGACTGAAGCTTTCTTT	CASRVVSRTEAFF
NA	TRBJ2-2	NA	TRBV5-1	TGCGCCAGCAGCCCAACCTGGACAGACACCGGGGAGCTGTTTTTT	CASSPTWTDTGELFF
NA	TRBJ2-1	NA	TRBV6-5	TGTGCCAGCAGTTATGGAGGGGGGCGCTACAATGAGCTCTTC	CASSYGGGRYNELF
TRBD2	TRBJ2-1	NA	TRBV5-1	TGCGCCAGCAGCCCGTGGGGGGGGGGCAATGAGCAGTTCTTC	CASSPWGGGNEQFF
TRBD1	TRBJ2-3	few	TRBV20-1	TGCAGTGCTAGGGGACAGCTGGGACCAGATACGCAGTATTTT	CSARGQLGPDTQYF
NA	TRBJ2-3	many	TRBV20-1	TGCAGTGCTAGCAGGGCGGGGGCATCTTCTACGCAGTATTTT	CSASRAGASSTQYF
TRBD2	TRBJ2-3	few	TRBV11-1	TGTGCCAGCAGCTTAGCGTCGGGACTAGCGGGGGCGACAGATACGCAGTATTTT	CASSLASGLAGATDTQYF
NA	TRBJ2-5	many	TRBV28	TGTGCCAGCGTAGAGGGAAGAGGGGAGACCCAGTACTTC	CASVEGRGETQYF
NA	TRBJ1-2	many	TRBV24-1	TGTGCCACCAGTGAACGGGACAAAAACTATGGCTACACCTTC	CATSERDKNYGYTF
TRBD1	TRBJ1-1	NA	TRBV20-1	TGCAGTGCGGCAACAGGGGGCGGCCTGAACACTGAAGCTTTCTTT	CSAATGGGLNTEAFF
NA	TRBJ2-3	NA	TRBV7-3	TGTGCCAGCAGCGGAATGGGGCAGGGTGAAGATACGCAGTATTTT	CASSGMGQGEDTQYF
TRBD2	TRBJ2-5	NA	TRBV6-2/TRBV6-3	TGTGCCAACACCGAGCGGGGGAGTATTCAAGAGACCCAGTACTTC	CANTERGSIQETQYF
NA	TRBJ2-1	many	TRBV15	TGTGCCACCAACGGAGGGGGGAACAATGAGCAGTTCTTC	CATNGGGNNEQFF
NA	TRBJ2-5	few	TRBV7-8	TGTGCCAGCAGCTTAGTCCCGGGCAAGCAAGAGACCCAGTACTTC	CASSLVPGKQETQYF
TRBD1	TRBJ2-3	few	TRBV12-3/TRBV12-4	TGTGCCAGCAGCCTAGGGGGCCCTAGGACCACAGATACGCAGTATTTT	CASSLGGPRTTDTQYF
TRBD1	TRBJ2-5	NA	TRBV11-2	TGTGCCAGCAGCCTAATACTAACCGGGACAGGGTCTTCTCAAGAGACCCAGTACTTC	CASSLILTGTGSSQETQYF
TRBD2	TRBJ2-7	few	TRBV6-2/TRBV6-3	TGTGCCAGCACCTTTACTCAAGGGACTAGCGGGAGGATTGGCTACGAGCAGTACTTC	CASTFTQGTSGRIGYEQYF
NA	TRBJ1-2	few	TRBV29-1	TGCAGCGTTGAAGGGGACGGCAGAGGATCCAACTATGGCTACACCTTC	CSVEGDGRGSNYGYTF
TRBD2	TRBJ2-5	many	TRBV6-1	TGTGCCAGCAGTGAAGGATGGGACTACCGGTACCAAGAGACCCAGTACTTC	CASSEGWDYRYQETQYF
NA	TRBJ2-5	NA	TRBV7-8	TGTGCCAGCAGCTTGGCTGTAGGGCGGGGCCAAGAGACCCAGTACTTC	CASSLAVGRGQETQYF
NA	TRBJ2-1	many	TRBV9	TGTGCCAGCAGCCCATTATCTCACAATGAGCAGTTCTTC	CASSPLSHNEQFF
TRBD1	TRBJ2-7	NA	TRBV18	TGTGCCAGCTCACTAGGACAGGGAAGAGGTGACGAGCAGTACTTC	CASSLGQGRGDEQYF
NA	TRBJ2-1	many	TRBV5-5	TGTGCCAGCCGCCCGGGACTGTACAATGAGCAGTTCTTC	CASRPGLYNEQFF
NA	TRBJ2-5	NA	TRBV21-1	TGTGCCAGCAGCACCCGCGGCCCCAGTGAGACCCAGTACTTC	CASSTRGPSETQYF
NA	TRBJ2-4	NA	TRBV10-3	TGTGCCATCAGTGAGGGAGGGCTATCGGGAAACATTCAGTACTTC	CAISEGGLSGNIQYF
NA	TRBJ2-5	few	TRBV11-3	TGTGCCAGCAGCGCCTCTCCATCCGCGACCCAGTACTTC	CASSASPSATQYF
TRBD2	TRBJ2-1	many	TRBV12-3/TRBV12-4	TGTGCCAGCAGTACGCCACGGGAGGCCTCCTACAATGAGCAGTTCTTC	CASSTPREASYNEQFF
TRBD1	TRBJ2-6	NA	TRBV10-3	TGTGCCATCAGTGTTGACAGGGGCGATGGGGCCAACGTCCTGACTTTC	CAISVDRGDGANVLTF
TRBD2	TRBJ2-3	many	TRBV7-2	TGTGCCAGCAGGAGTAGCGGGAGGGCCGGAGATACGCAGTATTTT	CASRSSGRAGDTQYF
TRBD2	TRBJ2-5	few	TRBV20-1	TGCAGTGCTACCTCTAGCGGGGGAGGGTCGTGGACCCAGTACTTC	CSATSSGGGSWTQYF
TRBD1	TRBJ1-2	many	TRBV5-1	TGCGCCAGCAGCCGTTCGGACAGGAACTATGGCTACACCTTC	CASSRSDRNYGYTF
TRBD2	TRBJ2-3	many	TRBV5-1	TGCGCCAGCAGCTTGTCGCCTAGCGGGGGGGCAGATACGCAGTATTTT	CASSLSPSGGADTQYF
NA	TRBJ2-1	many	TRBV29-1	TGCAGCGTTCGAGCGACGACCGGGGATGAGCAGTTCTTC	CSVRATTGDEQFF
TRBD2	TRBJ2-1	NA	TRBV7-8	TGTGCCAGCAAGGGACTAGCGGAGAGGACGGGCAATGAGCAGTTCTTC	CASKGLAERTGNEQFF
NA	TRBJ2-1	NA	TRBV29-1	TGCAGCGTTGAATTCAGGGTTCAGCAGCAGTTCTTC	CSVEFRVQQQFF
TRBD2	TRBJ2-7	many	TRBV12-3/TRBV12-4	TGTGCCAGCAGACTAACGGGGACTAGCGGGAGGTACGAGCAGTACTTC	CASRLTGTSGRYEQYF
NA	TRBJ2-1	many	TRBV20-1	TGCAGTGCTAGGGGGCCTTACAATGAGCAGTTCTTC	CSARGPYNEQFF